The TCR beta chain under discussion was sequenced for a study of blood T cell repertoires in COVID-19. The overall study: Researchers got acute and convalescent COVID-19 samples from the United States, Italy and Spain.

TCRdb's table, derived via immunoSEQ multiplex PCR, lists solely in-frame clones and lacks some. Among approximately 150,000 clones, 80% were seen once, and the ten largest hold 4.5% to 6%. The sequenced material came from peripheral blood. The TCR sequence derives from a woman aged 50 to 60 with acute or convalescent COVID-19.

The CDR3 DNA sequence: TGTGCCAGCAGTTTAGAAACGAACCCTAACAATGAAAAACTGTTTTTT. Translating gives CASSLETNPNNEKLFF. The chain uses TRBV27 and TRBJ1-4; D is unresolved. With 2 bases removed from V and 5 bases from J, the gap between germline ends came to 15 bases. The CDR3 is 16 amino acids. Looked up from germline, CDR1 is MNHEY and CDR2 is SMNVEV (reference sequence). The full variable domain, in which reference TRBV27 and TRBJ1-4 provide the parts outside the CDR3, is EAQVTQNPRYLITVTGKKLTVTCSQNMNHEYMSWYRQDPGLGLRQIYYSMNVEVTDKGDVPEGYKVSRKEKRNFPLILESPSPNQTSLYFCASSLETNPNNEKLFFGSGTQLSVL.